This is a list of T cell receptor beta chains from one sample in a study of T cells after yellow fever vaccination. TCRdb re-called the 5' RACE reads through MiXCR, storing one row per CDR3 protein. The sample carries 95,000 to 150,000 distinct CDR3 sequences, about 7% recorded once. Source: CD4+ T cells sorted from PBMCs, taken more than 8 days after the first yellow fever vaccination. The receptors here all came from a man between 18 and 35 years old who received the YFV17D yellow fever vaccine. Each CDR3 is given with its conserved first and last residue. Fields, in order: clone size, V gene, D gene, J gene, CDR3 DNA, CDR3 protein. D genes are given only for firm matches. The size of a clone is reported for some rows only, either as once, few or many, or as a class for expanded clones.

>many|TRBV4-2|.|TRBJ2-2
TGTGCCAGCAGCCAAGTGGAGGGGGCGGGCACCGGGGAGCTGTTTTTT
CASSQVEGAGTGELFF
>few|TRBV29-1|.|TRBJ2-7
TGCAGCGTTGGCCCCAGACACGACTCCTACGAGCAGTACTTC
CSVGPRHDSYEQYF
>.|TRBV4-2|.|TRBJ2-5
TGTGCCAGCAGCCAGGGGGGCTTCGTGACCCAGTACTTC
CASSQGGFVTQYF
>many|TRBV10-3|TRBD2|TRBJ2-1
TGTGCCATCAGTGATGAAGGCGGGGGAATCAACAATGAGCAGTTCTTC
CAISDEGGGINNEQFF
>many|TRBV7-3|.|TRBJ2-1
TGTGCCAGCAGCCCCGCCGGGACCGCCGTCTACAATGAGCAGTTCTTC
CASSPAGTAVYNEQFF
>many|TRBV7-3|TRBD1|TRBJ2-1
TGTGCCAGCAGCTTATGGGGTCGGGACAGGGTCGACAATGAGCAGTTCTTC
CASSLWGRDRVDNEQFF
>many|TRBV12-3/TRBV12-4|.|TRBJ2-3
TGTGCCAGCAGCCAAAAAGAGTCCTGGGGGATTAGCACAGATACGCAGTATTTT
CASSQKESWGISTDTQYF
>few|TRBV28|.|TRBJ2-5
TGTGCCAGCAACAGGCACGGGGCTAGGGCCCAGTACTTC
CASNRHGARAQYF
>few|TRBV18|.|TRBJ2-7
TGTGCCAGCTCACAGACAGACTACGAGCAGTACTTC
CASSQTDYEQYF
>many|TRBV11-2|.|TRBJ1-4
TGTGCCAGCAGCTTTGGAGGGGCGTATGAAAAACTGTTTTTT
CASSFGGAYEKLFF
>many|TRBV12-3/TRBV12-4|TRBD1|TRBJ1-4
TGTGCCAGCAGTCGACAGGGGCGGGAAAAACTGTTTTTT
CASSRQGREKLFF
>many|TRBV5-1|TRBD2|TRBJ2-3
TGCGCCAGCAGCCTCCAGGGAGCGGGGCCGGTGGATACGCAGTATTTT
CASSLQGAGPVDTQYF
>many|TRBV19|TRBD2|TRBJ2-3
TGTGCCAGTAGTAGGTTAACGGGGGGTGTCGGCACAGATACGCAGTATTTT
CASSRLTGGVGTDTQYF
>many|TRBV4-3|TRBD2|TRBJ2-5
TGCGCCAGCAGCCAACTAGCGGGGGGCCGGGAGACCCAGTACTTC
CASSQLAGGRETQYF
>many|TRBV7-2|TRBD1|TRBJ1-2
TGTGCCAGCACCCCTCAGGGGGGCGACTATGGCTACACCTTC
CASTPQGGDYGYTF
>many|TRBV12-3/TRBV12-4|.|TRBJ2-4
TGTGCCAGCAGCCTTGGACAGTCCGAAAACATTCAGTACTTC
CASSLGQSENIQYF
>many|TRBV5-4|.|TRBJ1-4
TGTGCCAGCAGCTCCCGGAGTAGGGGAAATGAAAAACTGTTTTTT
CASSSRSRGNEKLFF
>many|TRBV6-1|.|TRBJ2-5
TGTGCCAGCAGCGACAGGTCTCGGAGTGAGACCCAGTACTTC
CASSDRSRSETQYF